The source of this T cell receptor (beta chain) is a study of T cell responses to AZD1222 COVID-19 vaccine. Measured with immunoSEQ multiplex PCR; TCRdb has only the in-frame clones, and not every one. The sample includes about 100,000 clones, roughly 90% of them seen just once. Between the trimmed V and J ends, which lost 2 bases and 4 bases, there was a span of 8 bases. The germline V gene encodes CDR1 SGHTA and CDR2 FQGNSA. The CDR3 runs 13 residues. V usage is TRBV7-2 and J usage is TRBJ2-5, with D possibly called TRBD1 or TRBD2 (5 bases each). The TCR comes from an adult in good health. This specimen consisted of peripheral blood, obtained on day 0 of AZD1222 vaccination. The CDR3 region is CASSLSGTETQYF. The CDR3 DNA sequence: TGTGCCAGCAGCTTATCAGGGACAGAGACCCAGTACTTC.